What follows are 25 T cell receptor beta chains derived from one specimen sequenced in a study of blood T cell repertoires in COVID-19 (dated by TCRdb to the early 2020s). Libraries came from the immunoSEQ multiplex PCR assay. TCRdb retrieved this table from immuneACCESS and kept in-frame rearrangements only. Not all clones are present; in checked studies, unresolved V genes account for under half, and no reason is known for the remainder. Within this sample are around 110,000 clones, with about three quarters of them counted one time only. The ten largest clones take up roughly 4% of the sample. The sequenced material came from peripheral blood. The receptor set was obtained from a man aged 70-80 years with acute or convalescent COVID-19.

V gene TRBV15 combines with J gene TRBJ1-2, with D possibly being TRBD1 (6 bases). Trimming took off 0 bases at V and 6 bases at J, with 17 bases between the two ends. Per the germline V gene, CDR1 is LNHNV and CDR2 is YYDKDF (reference sequence). The CDR3 contains 16 residues. The CDR3 is CATSRDSGQYLNGYTF. CDR3 nucleotides: TGTGCCACCAGCAGAGATTCTGGACAGTACCTTAATGGCTACACCTTC. Combining the CDR3 with reference TRBV15 and TRBJ1-2 gives the whole variable domain DAMVIQNPRYQVTQFGKPVTLSCSQTLNHNVMYWYQQKSSQAPKLLFHYYDKDFNNEADTPDNFQSRRPNTSFCFLDIRSPGLGDTAMYLCATSRDSGQYLNGYTFGSGTRLTVV.

The chain carries TRBV19 and TRBJ2-7; 8 bases agree with TRBD2. The CDR3 loop spans 14 amino acids. Germline V gene data show CDR1 as LNHDA and CDR2 as SQIVND (reference sequence). J lost 7 bases, V lost 7 bases, and 12 bases had no gene match. The CDR3 region has the DNA TGTGCCAGTAAAGACCTAGCGGGTTCGGGAGAGCAGTACTTC. Protein sequence: CASKDLAGSGEQYF. Using reference TRBV19 and TRBJ2-7 for the parts outside the CDR3, the full variable domain is DGGITQSPKYLFRKEGQNVTLSCEQNLNHDAMYWYRQDPGQGLRLIYYSQIVNDFQKGDIAEGYSVSREKKESFPLTVTSAQKNPTAFYLCASKDLAGSGEQYFGPGTRLTVT.

The chain combines TRBV10-3 with TRBJ1-5; TRBD1 might be the D (5 bases). Germline V lookup: CDR1 ENHRY, CDR2 SYGVKD. This CDR3 spans 15 amino acids. V was clipped by 10 bases and J by 2 bases, with 18 bases between them. The chain's CDR3 is CATREGADGNQPQHF. CDR3 DNA: TGTGCCACCCGAGAAGGGGCGGACGGCAATCAGCCCCAGCATTTT.

The chain uses TRBV7-3 and TRBJ2-1; possibly TRBD1 for D (6 bases). V gave up 5 bases and J gave up 9 bases, with 11 bases separating them. Germline CDR1 SGHTA, CDR2 FQGTGA. This CDR3 is 12 amino acids long. For the CDR3, the DNA is TGTGCCAGCAGCACTACAGGGTCTGAGCAGTTCTTC. Translating gives CASSTTGSEQFF.

The CDR3, as DNA: TGTGCCAGCAGTTTGTTGGGGGCGGGCACCGGGGAGCTGTTTTTT. Translation: CASSLLGAGTGELFF. The V call is TRBV27, the J call TRBJ2-2; D perhaps matches TRBD1 (6 bases). This CDR3 has 15 residues. Trimming removed 3 bases at V and 4 bases at J, with 12 bases between. Germline values: CDR1 MNHEY, CDR2 SMNVEV (reference sequence).

The chain carries TRBV18 and TRBJ2-2; no firm D call. Trimming took 5 bases from V and 6 from J, leaving 13 bases between them. CDR1 and CDR2 (germline): KGHSH, LQKENI. This CDR3 is 14 amino acids long. The CDR3 nucleotides are TGTGCCAGCTCAACGGCCATTGAGGCCGGGGAGCTGTTTTTT. As protein: CASSTAIEAGELFF.

This clone came up once. The chain carries TRBV5-1 and TRBJ1-4; a possible D gene is TRBD1 (5 bases). V was pared by 5 bases and J by 1 base, with 9 bases between. This CDR3 spans 14 amino acids. In germline, CDR1 is SGHRS, CDR2 YFSETQ. CDR3 protein: CASRQVLTNEKLFF. CDR3 nucleotides: TGCGCCAGCAGACAGGTCCTAACTAATGAAAAACTGTTTTTT.

The chain recombines TRBV13 with TRBJ2-3, with 8 bases matching TRBD2. V lost 6 bases to trimming and J lost 0 bases; unmatched junction nucleotides: 11. The CDR3 length is 17 residues. Germline CDR1 reads PRHDT; CDR2 reads FYEKMQ (reference sequence). The CDR3 DNA is TGTGCCAGCAGTCGACGGGGGGGCCGGCTGAGCACAGATACGCAGTATTTT. It encodes CASSRRGGRLSTDTQYF.

The chain recombines TRBV5-8 with TRBJ1-5; 8 nucleotides match TRBD1. The V gene's germline CDR1 is SGHTS and CDR2 YDEGEE. Losses at the gene ends were 4 bases for V and 2 bases for J; bases not matched to a gene: 8. The CDR3 sequence is 16 residues long. In nucleotides, the CDR3 is TGTGCCAGCAGCCCCGGACAGGGAATGGGCAATCAGCCCCAGCATTTT. Translation gives CASSPGQGMGNQPQHF.

This clone was detected only once. J is TRBJ2-1 and V is TRBV5-1; 12 positions agree with TRBD2. Germline CDR1 SGHRS, CDR2 YFSETQ. CDR3 length equals 16 residues. The V gene end was trimmed by 1 base and the J gene end by 2 bases; junction bases not matched to a gene: 1. Written as DNA, the CDR3 is TGCGCCAGCAGCTTGACTAGCGGGGGGACCTACAATGAGCAGTTCTTC. Its protein product is CASSLTSGGTYNEQFF.

The rearrangement uses TRBV10-3 and TRBJ2-2, with TRBD2 matching 11 bases. CDR3 size: 15 residues. With V trimmed by 5 bases and J by 4 bases, 3 bases remained unmatched. Germline V gene data show CDR1 as ENHRY and CDR2 as SYGVKD. The CDR3 nucleotides read TGTGCCATCAGTCTTACTAGCGGGGGCACCGGGGAGCTGTTTTTT. Amino acid sequence: CAISLTSGGTGELFF.

The chain employs TRBV11-3 and TRBJ2-5; 14 nucleotides match TRBD2. From germline, CDR1 is SGHNT and CDR2 YENEEA. The CDR3 is 16 amino acids. Losses at the gene ends were 5 bases for V and 2 bases for J; bases not matched to a gene: 4. The CDR3 DNA is TGTGCCAGCAGCGCCCGGACTAGCGGGGGGCAAGAGACCCAGTACTTC. It translates to CASSARTSGGQETQYF.

J is TRBJ2-3 and V is TRBV5-5; 8 nucleotides line up with TRBD2. The V and J ends lost 4 bases and 1 base, in that order; junction bases with no gene match: 5. Germline loops: CDR1 SGHKS, CDR2 YYEKEE (reference sequence). The CDR3 is 15 amino acids. DNA of the CDR3: TGTGCCAGCAGCCCCGAGCGGGGGCGCACAGATACGCAGTATTTT. Amino acids: CASSPERGRTDTQYF. The whole variable domain, remainder taken from reference TRBV5-5 and TRBJ2-3, is DAGVTQSPTHLIKTRGQQVTLRCSPISGHKSVSWYQQVLGQGPQFIFQYYEKEERGRGNFPDRFSARQFPNYSSELNVNALLLGDSALYLCASSPERGRTDTQYFGPGTRLTVL.

This clone showed up just once. V gene TRBV3-1 (or the pseudogene TRBV3-2) combines with J gene TRBJ2-1; 8 nucleotides agree with TRBD2. Germline CDR1 reads LGHDT; CDR2 reads YNNKEL (reference sequence). The CDR3 contains 16 residues. With 2 bases clipped from V and 5 bases from J, the junction kept 8 bases outside the gene matches. The CDR3 DNA follows: TGTGCCAGCAGCCAACTAGGACTAGCTACGCACAATGAGCAGTTCTTC. Its translation: CASSQLGLATHNEQFF.

The chain uses TRBV4-3 and TRBJ1-2, with a possible D match to TRBD1 (5 bases). V lost 4 bases to trimming and J lost 1 base, with 7 bases between them. The CDR3 is made up of 13 amino acids. Germline assignment: CDR1 LGHNA and CDR2 YSLEER. The CDR3 loop reads CASSRDSNYGYTF. The CDR3 DNA is TGCGCCAGCAGCCGAGACAGTAACTATGGCTACACCTTC.

J is TRBJ1-6 and V is TRBV5-6; D is possibly TRBD1 (5 bases). V gave up 3 bases and J gave up 5 bases, with 12 bases separating them. The CDR3 totals 15 residues. Germline loops: CDR1 SGHDT, CDR2 YYEEEE. Written as DNA, the CDR3 is TGTGCCAGCAGCTGGTCGGACACCGATAATTCACCCCTCCACTTT. Protein: CASSWSDTDNSPLHF.

The gene calls are TRBV5-6 and TRBJ2-7; 7 positions match TRBD1. The CDR3 is 15 residues long. V dropped 4 bases and J dropped 0; count of bases not matched to a gene: 7. CDR1 and CDR2 from the germline V gene are SGHDT and YYEEEE. CDR3 nucleotide sequence: TGTGCCAGCAGCGCCTACAGGGGTTCCTCCTACGAGCAGTACTTC. The encoded protein is CASSAYRGSSYEQYF.

J is TRBJ1-2 and V is TRBV6-5; 10 positions agree with TRBD1. V shed 5 bases, J shed 8 bases, and the junction held 5 bases outside the gene matches. Germline assignment: CDR1 MNHEY and CDR2 SVGAGI. The CDR3 is made up of 13 amino acids. CDR3 sequence reads: CASSPGQGGGYTF. Written as DNA, the CDR3 is TGTGCCAGCAGTCCTGGACAGGGGGGAGGCTACACCTTC.

The CDR3 DNA is TGCAGCGTTGCTAGTAGAGGGGGCGGATACGAGCAGTACTTC. Protein product: CSVASRGGGYEQYF. The chain is built from TRBV29-1 and TRBJ2-7, with 7 positions matching TRBD1. The germline gives CDR1 SQVTM, CDR2 ANQGSEA. There are 14 residues in the CDR3. Losses at the gene ends were 4 bases for V and 4 bases for J; bases not matched to a gene: 10.

The chain carries TRBV9 and TRBJ1-1, with 8 nucleotides matching TRBD1. CDR1 is SGDLS, CDR2 YYNGEE, per germline. CDR3 length: 16 amino acids. V dropped 5 bases and J dropped 4; count of bases not matched to a gene: 13. The CDR3 DNA is TGTGCCAGCAGTAATCCTACAGGGGGAGTAAGCACTGAAGCTTTCTTT. Translating it yields CASSNPTGGVSTEAFF.

V is TRBV3-1 (or the pseudogene TRBV3-2) and J is TRBJ1-1; possibly TRBD1 for D (5 bases). The V gene's germline CDR1 is LGHDT and CDR2 YNNKEL (reference sequence). Trimming shortened V by 6 bases and J by 5 bases, and 13 bases separated the two germline ends. The CDR3 covers 13 residues. DNA of the CDR3: TGTGCCAGCAGATTCTGGGGGGGGACTGAAGCTTTCTTT. Amino acid sequence: CASRFWGGTEAFF.

The chain is built from TRBV5-1 and TRBJ1-1; 8 bases fit TRBD1. CDR1 is SGHRS and CDR2 is YFSETQ in the germline V gene. The V and J ends lost 3 bases and 2 bases, in that order; junction bases with no gene match: 9. The CDR3 is 16 residues long. The CDR3, as DNA: TGCGCCAGCAGCTCCGTCGGGACAGGACATAACACTGAAGCTTTCTTT. Its translation: CASSSVGTGHNTEAFF.

The chain employs TRBV14 and TRBJ2-7; D unclear. Germline V gives CDR1 SGHDN, CDR2 FVKESK. The CDR3 sequence is 14 residues long. V was cut by 1 base and J by 2 bases, with 9 bases left in between. CDR3 sequence: CASSQVYGAYEQYF. In nucleotides, the CDR3 is TGTGCCAGCAGCCAAGTTTACGGAGCCTACGAGCAGTACTTC.

V usage is TRBV6-6 and J usage is TRBJ1-5; the match to TRBD1 covers 9 bases. CDR1 is MNHNY and CDR2 is SVGAGI in the germline V gene (reference sequence). The V segment lost 5 bases and the J segment 0 bases; nucleotides outside the gene matches: 11. The CDR3 is 18 amino acids. CDR3 DNA sequence: TGTGCCAGCAGTCGTACCGGGACAGGGATGGGTAGCAATCAGCCCCAGCATTTT. Encoded protein: CASSRTGTGMGSNQPQHF.

The chain couples TRBV7-2 to TRBJ1-2; D is uncertain. This CDR3 is 12 amino acids long. V lost 3 bases to trimming and J lost 6 bases, with 8 bases between them. The germline CDR1 and CDR2 sequences are SGHTA and FQGNSA. The CDR3 reads CASSFLSDGYTF. The CDR3 DNA sequence: TGTGCCAGCAGCTTCCTGTCCGATGGCTACACCTTC.